Shown below are 27 T cell receptor beta chains from a single sample sequenced in a study of T cells in women clearing cervical HPV infection. The data were produced by immunoSEQ multiplex PCR, yet TCRdb's version contains in-frame clones alone and is incomplete. The specimen's table records 31,000 or so clones. Source material: blood buffy coat. These receptors originate from a woman between 18 and 75 years old with a cervical HPV16 infection that either progressed to CIN3+ or cleared (not recorded which).

Points on this clone: The sequence runs out 3 residues before the end of the CDR3; the remainder is reconstructed from the germline J gene. V is TRBV5-1 and J is TRBJ2-5; 7 nucleotides agree with TRBD1. The germline V gene has CDR1 SGHRS and CDR2 YFSETQ. The CDR3 covers 16 residues. The J segment lost 2 bases and the V segment lost 4 bases, leaving 11 bases of the junction unmatched. CDR3 sequence: CASSRGQDSTQETQYF. The DNA read from the CDR3 is TGCGCCAGCAGCCGAGGACAGGACTCTACTCAAGAGACC.

CDR3 bases read: TGTGCCTGGAGTGGGGACAGTAATCAGCCC. Translating gives CAWSGDSNQP. The full CDR3 sequence reads CAWSGDSNQPQHF. The genes are TRBV30 and TRBJ1-5; 7 bases agree with TRBD1. Coverage ceases 3 residues before the CDR3 finishes, and the germline J gene fills in the end. This CDR3 contains 13 residues. V gave up 1 base and J gave up 4 bases; unmatched junction bases: 1. The V gene's germline CDR1 is GTSNPN and CDR2 SVGIG (reference sequence).

A word on this clone: The read halts 3 residues ahead of the CDR3 end, with the missing end drawn from the germline J gene. The chain carries TRBV11-2 and TRBJ2-7; D is ambiguous. Trimming stripped 1 base from V and 4 bases from J, with 11 bases between. The germline CDR1 and CDR2 sequences are SGHAT and FQNNGV. CDR3 size: 14 residues. The CDR3 loop reads CASSLVLIGYEQYF. The sequenced CDR3 bases are TGTGCCAGCAGCTTAGTGTTAATCGGGTACGAG. Together with reference TRBV11-2 and TRBJ2-7, the CDR3 gives the full variable domain: EAGVAQSPRYKIIEKRQSVAFWCNPISGHATLYWYQQILGQGPKLLIQFQNNGVVDDSQLPKDRFSAERLKGVDSTLKIQPAKLEDSAVYLCASSLVLIGYEQYFGPGTRLTVT.

Note on this clone: The read falls 3 residues short of the CDR3 end, and the missing part is taken from the germline J gene. The V and J genes are TRBV7-2 and TRBJ2-4; tentative D call: TRBD1 (6 bases). This CDR3 comprises 14 residues. Germline-derived CDR1 and CDR2 are SGHTA and FQGNSA. CDR3 residues: CASSLDTGRYGQYF. The covered CDR3 bases are TGTGCCAGCAGCTTAGACACAGGGCGGTATGGT.

Remarks on this clone: The read finishes 3 residues shy of the CDR3 end, and the germline J gene is used to complete it. The chain links TRBV20-1 to TRBJ2-3, with 7 bases lining up with TRBD2. The V gene's germline CDR1 is DFQATT and CDR2 SNEGSKA (reference sequence). J was trimmed by 6 bases and V by 3 bases; bases with no gene match: 12. This CDR3 contains 15 residues. CDR3 sequence reads: CSARKESGISDTQYF. The sequenced part of the CDR3 DNA is TGCAGTGCTAGGAAAGAAAGCGGGATCTCTGATACG.

Remarks on this clone: The CDR3 end falls 3 residues outside the read, so it is completed with the germline J gene. This chain joins TRBV5-1 and TRBJ2-3; no clear D gene. The ends were cut back, 4 bases at V and 2 bases at J, with 11 bases in the middle. The germline CDR1 and CDR2 sequences are SGHRS and YFSETQ. The CDR3 totals 14 residues. The CDR3 reads CASSLLKYTDTQYF. CDR3 DNA, as far as it was read: TGCGCCAGCAGCCTACTGAAATACACAGATACG.

Partial CDR3 DNA: TGTGCCAGCAGTTTACCTTCGACAGGGTGGGACACTGAA. This translates into CASSLPSTGWDTE. The entire CDR3 protein reads CASSLPSTGWDTEAFF. The V gene is TRBV27, the J gene TRBJ1-1, with 7 bases lining up with TRBD1. The read finishes 3 residues shy of the CDR3 end, and the germline J gene is used to complete it. CDR3 length: 16 amino acids. CDR1 MNHEY and CDR2 SMNVEV come from the germline V gene (reference sequence). V was clipped by 2 bases and J by 3 bases; unmatched bases: 9.

Of note for this clone: Sequencing ends 3 residues short of the CDR3 end; the germline J gene provides the rest. The rearrangement uses TRBV10-3 and TRBJ1-2, with 10 bases aligning to TRBD1. CDR3 size: 16 residues. J gave up 3 bases and V 7 bases, and 11 bases lay outside the gene matches. CDR1 is ENHRY, CDR2 SYGVKD, per germline. The CDR3 spells CAIKVERQGADYGYTF. The sequenced part of the CDR3 DNA is TGTGCCATCAAAGTCGAGAGACAGGGGGCGGACTATGGC.

With regard to this clone: From the germline J gene comes the end of the CDR3, since the read stops 3 residues before it. V gene TRBV5-1 combines with J gene TRBJ2-2, with D perhaps TRBD2 (5 bases). Trimming removed 4 bases from V and 7 bases from J, with 11 bases in between. The CDR3 runs to 13 residues. Germline V lookup: CDR1 SGHRS, CDR2 YFSETQ. The DNA read from the CDR3 is TGCGCCAGCAGCCCTGGCCGGGGCGGGGAG. Translating it yields CASSPGRGGE. The whole CDR3 protein is CASSPGRGGELFF. Variable domain in full (rest from reference TRBV5-1 and TRBJ2-2): KAGVTQTPRYLIKTRGQQVTLSCSPISGHRSVSWYQQTPGQGLQFLFEYFSETQRNKGNFPGRFSGRQFSNSRSEMNVSTLELGDSALYLCASSPGRGGELFFGEGSRLTVL.

In the case of this clone: The observed sequence ends 3 residues before the CDR3 terminus, with the missing tail filled in from the germline J gene. V is TRBV7-9 and J is TRBJ2-4, with 9 bases aligning to TRBD1. CDR3 length: 15 amino acids. Per the germline V gene, CDR1 is SEHNR and CDR2 is FQNEAQ (reference sequence). This chain's CDR3 is CASSYPTGGDYGQYF. The sequenced CDR3 bases are TGTGCCAGCAGCTACCCGACAGGGGGGGACTATGGT.

As for this clone: The CDR3 extends 3 residues past the end of the read, so its final part is completed from the germline J gene. This rearrangement joins TRBV6-2 or TRBV6-3 to TRBJ2-1, with 12 positions matching TRBD2. Unmatched junction bases numbered 7, after V lost 8 bases and J lost 5 bases. Germline CDR1 MNHEY, CDR2 SVGEGT. This CDR3 comprises 15 residues. Incomplete CDR3 DNA: TGTGCCAGCCTACGAGGACTAGCGGGGCACAATGAG. It translates to CASLRGLAGHNE. The whole CDR3 sequence reads CASLRGLAGHNEQFF.

About this clone: With the read ending 3 residues before the CDR3 end, the germline J gene is used to fill in that end. V gene TRBV5-1 combines with J gene TRBJ1-1; D perhaps matches TRBD1 (6 bases). The germline V and J ends were trimmed by 5 bases and 0 bases, with 11 bases remaining between them. The CDR3 has 14 amino acids. From germline, CDR1 is SGHRS and CDR2 YFSETQ. CDR3 residues: CASRTGQLNTEAFF. CDR3 DNA (partial): TGCGCCAGCAGGACCGGACAGCTGAACACTGAA.

Regarding this clone: The read ends 3 residues shy of where the CDR3 ends; the end is completed using the germline J gene. This specimen includes other DNA sequences encoding the same CDR3. This sequence joins TRBV18 and TRBJ1-2; 8 bases are a match to TRBD1. After removal of 4 bases from V and 4 bases from J, the junction contained 20 bases not matched to a gene. Germline CDR1 and CDR2: KGHSH and LQKENI. The CDR3 is made up of 19 amino acids. CDR3 bases read: TGTGCCAGCTCACAATTTCCGCCTGGACAGGGAGGTCGGGGCTATGGC. It translates to CASSQFPPGQGGRGYG. The entire CDR3 protein reads CASSQFPPGQGGRGYGYTF.

A remark on this clone: The CDR3 extends 3 residues past the end of the read, so its final part is completed from the germline J gene. The gene calls are TRBV19 and TRBJ2-2; D is possibly TRBD2 (6 bases). The CDR3 covers 13 residues. In germline, CDR1 is LNHDA, CDR2 SQIVND (reference sequence). V was clipped by 7 bases and J by 3 bases, with 9 bases between them. CDR3 sequence reads: CASIKRDTGELFF. The CDR3 bases that were read are TGTGCCAGTATCAAGCGGGACACCGGGGAG.

Concerning this clone itself: The read terminates 3 residues before the CDR3 end, so the remaining end is supplied by the germline J gene. The chain recombines TRBV30 with TRBJ2-2, with TRBD1 matching 9 bases. Germline assignment: CDR1 GTSNPN and CDR2 SVGIG (reference sequence). The CDR3 has 16 amino acids. V was pared by 3 bases and J by 2 bases, with 7 bases of the junction left unmatched. The CDR3 protein is CAWRRRDRANTGELFF. The sequenced part of the CDR3 DNA is TGTGCCTGGAGAAGACGGGACAGGGCAAACACCGGGGAG.

As to this clone: The read falls 3 residues short of the CDR3 end, and the missing part is taken from the germline J gene. The V call is TRBV20-1, the J call TRBJ2-5; a weak D match, TRBD1 (5 bases). The V and J ends lost 6 bases and 2 bases respectively, with 10 bases between them. The CDR3 has 12 residues. Germline loops: CDR1 DFQATT, CDR2 SNEGSKA (reference sequence). CDR3 sequence: CSARTYQETQYF. Incomplete CDR3 DNA: TGCAGTGCCAGGACATATCAAGAGACC.

On this clone: From the germline J gene comes the end of the CDR3, since the read stops 3 residues before it. V and J are TRBV2 and TRBJ2-1; no definite D call. The CDR3 covers 15 residues. Trimming left V 5 bases short and J 5 bases short, with 16 bases between. CDR1 SNHLY and CDR2 FYNNEI come from the germline V gene. The sequenced CDR3 bases are TGTGCCAGCAGTTATAGGCGGTCTTTGGACAATGAG. Protein: CASSYRRSLDNE. The entire CDR3 sequence reads CASSYRRSLDNEQFF. Using reference TRBV2 and TRBJ2-1 for the parts outside the CDR3, the full variable domain is EPEVTQTPSHQVTQMGQEVILRCVPISNHLYFYWYRQILGQKVEFLVSFYNNEISEKSEIFDDQFSVERPDGSNFTLKIRSTKLEDSAMYFCASSYRRSLDNEQFFGPGTRLTVL.

Of note for this clone: Coverage ceases 3 residues before the CDR3 finishes, and the germline J gene fills in the end. This chain joins TRBV18 and TRBJ2-7; 14 bases are a match to TRBD2. The CDR3 is made up of 19 amino acids. Per germline, CDR1 KGHSH and CDR2 LQKENI. The J segment lost 5 bases and the V segment lost 3 bases, leaving 15 bases of the junction unmatched. The CDR3 protein is CASSPPTSGRAQFTDEQYF. The DNA read from the CDR3 is TGTGCCAGCTCACCTCCGACTAGCGGGAGGGCCCAGTTCACAGACGAG.

Details on this clone: The missing CDR3 end, 3 residues past where the read stops, is filled in from the germline J gene. The V gene is TRBV13, the J gene TRBJ2-1; 12 nucleotides match TRBD1. The CDR3 runs to 15 residues. Trimming removed 5 bases from V and 9 bases from J; junction bases left unmatched: 8. Germline V CDR1 and CDR2: PRHDT, FYEKMQ (reference sequence). CDR3 DNA, as far as it was read: TGTGCCAGCAGCCCCCGGGACAGGGGGCTGGGTGAG. Amino acid sequence: CASSPRDRGLGE. The entire CDR3 protein reads CASSPRDRGLGEQFF.

Worth noting for this clone: With the read ending 3 residues before the CDR3 end, the germline J gene is used to fill in that end. This chain links TRBV30 with TRBJ2-6, with D hard to call. The CDR3 is 15 amino acids. Germline CDR1 reads GTSNPN; CDR2 reads SVGIG (reference sequence). V was cut by 6 bases and J by 0 bases, with 12 bases left in between. The CDR3 DNA, read in part, is TGTGCCTGCCCAACGTACACCTCTGGGGCCAACGTC. Amino acids: CACPTYTSGANV. The entire CDR3 protein reads CACPTYTSGANVLTF.

Concerning this clone: The CDR3 end lies 3 residues beyond the end of the read and is filled in from the germline J gene. This chain joins TRBV20-1 and TRBJ2-1; TRBD2 matches 8 bases. The CDR3 extends over 14 amino acids. Germline lookup yields CDR1 DFQATT and CDR2 SNEGSKA (reference sequence). With 5 bases clipped from V and 6 bases from J, the junction kept 9 bases outside the gene matches. Partial CDR3 DNA: TGCAGTGCTCCCTCCTCCGGGGGGGGCAATGAG. Translating gives CSAPSSGGGNE. The complete CDR3 reads CSAPSSGGGNEQFF.

Worth noting for this clone: The DNA ends 3 residues before the CDR3 does, and the rest of the CDR3 is filled in from the germline J gene. This chain links TRBV20-1 with TRBJ2-1, with 9 positions matching TRBD2. Germline V CDR1 and CDR2: DFQATT, SNEGSKA (reference sequence). The CDR3 is 20 residues long. Trimming took 3 bases from V and 2 from J; bases not matched to a gene: 20. The CDR3 DNA, read in part, is TGCAGTGCTAGGCCTTCTATGGCGGGGGGGACTATAAGTACCTACAATGAG. It codes for CSARPSMAGGTISTYNE. The full CDR3 sequence reads CSARPSMAGGTISTYNEQFF.

As to this clone: The CDR3 goes on 3 residues after the read ends, and that part is filled in from the germline J gene. The rearrangement uses TRBV20-1 and TRBJ2-3; 7 positions agree with TRBD1. J gave up 0 bases and V 5 bases, and 2 bases lay outside the gene matches. Germline V lookup: CDR1 DFQATT, CDR2 SNEGSKA (reference sequence). This CDR3 has 13 residues. Partial CDR3 DNA: TGCAGTGCTTTACAGGGGAGCACAGATACG. It codes for CSALQGSTDT. The complete CDR3 sequence is CSALQGSTDTQYF.

As to this clone: The read ends 3 residues shy of where the CDR3 ends; the end is completed using the germline J gene. The chain carries TRBV19 and TRBJ2-2, with 8 bases identical to TRBD2. In germline, CDR1 is LNHDA, CDR2 SQIVND (reference sequence). The CDR3 sequence is 15 residues long. Unmatched junction bases numbered 6, after V lost 5 bases and J lost 4 bases. CDR3 region: CASSLSGIGTGELFF. The sequenced CDR3 bases are TGTGCCAGTAGTCTTAGCGGGATAGGCACCGGGGAG.

As to this clone: The sequenced fragment ends 3 residues before the CDR3 boundary, so the rest is inferred from the germline J gene. V is TRBV7-6 and J is TRBJ2-2; weak D call: TRBD2 (5 bases). V was cut by 8 bases and J by 6 bases, with 19 bases left in between. Germline V lookup: CDR1 SGHVS, CDR2 FNYEAQ. The length of the CDR3 is 15 residues. The part of the CDR3 DNA that was read is TGTGCCAGCTGGTCCGGACCGGGGTACGCCGGGGAG. This gives the protein CASWSGPGYAGE. The entire CDR3 protein is CASWSGPGYAGELFF.

In the case of this clone: The sequence runs out 3 residues before the end of the CDR3; the remainder is reconstructed from the germline J gene. The gene calls are TRBV7-2 and TRBJ1-1; D remains ambiguous. V gave up 2 bases and J gave up 4 bases, with 11 bases separating them. The CDR3 sequence is 14 residues long. Germline CDR1 SGHTA, CDR2 FQGNSA. CDR3 sequence: CASSLQETSTEAFF. CDR3 DNA, as far as it was read: TGTGCCAGCAGCTTACAAGAAACTAGCACTGAA.

CDR3 DNA, as far as it was read: TGTGCCAGCAGTACCGGGACAGGGGAGGCAGATACG. It yields the protein CASSTGTGEADT. The CDR3, in full, reads CASSTGTGEADTQYF. V usage is TRBV2 and J usage is TRBJ2-3; 10 bases fit TRBD1. The read is 3 residues too short to cover the CDR3 end, so that end is filled in from the germline J gene. The CDR3 is made up of 15 amino acids. The V gene's germline CDR1 is SNHLY and CDR2 FYNNEI. Trimming removed 5 bases from V and 4 bases from J; junction bases left unmatched: 6.